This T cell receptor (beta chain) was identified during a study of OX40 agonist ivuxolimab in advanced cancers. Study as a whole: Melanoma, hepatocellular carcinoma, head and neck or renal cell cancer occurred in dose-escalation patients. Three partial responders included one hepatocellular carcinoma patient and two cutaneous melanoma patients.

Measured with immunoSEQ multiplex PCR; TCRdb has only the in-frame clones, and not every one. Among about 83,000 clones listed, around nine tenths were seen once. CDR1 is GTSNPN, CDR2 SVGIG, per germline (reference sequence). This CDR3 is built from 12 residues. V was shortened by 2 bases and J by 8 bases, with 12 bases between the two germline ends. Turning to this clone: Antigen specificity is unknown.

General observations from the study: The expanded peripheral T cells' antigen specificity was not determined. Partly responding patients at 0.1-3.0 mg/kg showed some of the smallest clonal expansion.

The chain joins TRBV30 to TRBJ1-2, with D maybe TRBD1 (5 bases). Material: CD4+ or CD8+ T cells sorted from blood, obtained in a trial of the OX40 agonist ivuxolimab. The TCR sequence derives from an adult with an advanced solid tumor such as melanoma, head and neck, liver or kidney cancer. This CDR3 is CAWSSQRDGYTF. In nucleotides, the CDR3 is TGTGCCTGGAGTTCACAAAGGGACGGCTACACCTTC.